This T cell receptor beta chain emerged from a study of T-cell reconstitution after alpha-beta-depleted transplantation in children. Trimming removed 6 bases from V and 7 bases from J; junction bases left unmatched: 17. Germline values: CDR1 MNHEY, CDR2 SMNVEV (reference sequence). The CDR3 length is 18 residues. Unique molecular identifiers were incorporated during preparation of the TCRbeta library. TCRdb ran MiXCR on the PCR reads and lists one entry per CDR3 protein. The sample gives 150,000 to 200,000 distinct CDR3 sequences, around 6.8% of which show up once; approximately 3% is in the top ten. This clonotype has only a few counts.

V and J are TRBV27 and TRBJ2-5; 13 bases are shared with TRBD2. This TCR came from a human donor who donated a stem cell graft to a child with Wiskott-Aldrich syndrome. Material: PBMCs from the stem cell graft donor, obtained from the stem cell graft. CDR3 DNA sequence: TGTGCCAGCAGCAAGGGACTAGCGGGATCCTCGAAGGTGGGGACCCAGTACTTC. The encoded protein is CASSKGLAGSSKVGTQYF.